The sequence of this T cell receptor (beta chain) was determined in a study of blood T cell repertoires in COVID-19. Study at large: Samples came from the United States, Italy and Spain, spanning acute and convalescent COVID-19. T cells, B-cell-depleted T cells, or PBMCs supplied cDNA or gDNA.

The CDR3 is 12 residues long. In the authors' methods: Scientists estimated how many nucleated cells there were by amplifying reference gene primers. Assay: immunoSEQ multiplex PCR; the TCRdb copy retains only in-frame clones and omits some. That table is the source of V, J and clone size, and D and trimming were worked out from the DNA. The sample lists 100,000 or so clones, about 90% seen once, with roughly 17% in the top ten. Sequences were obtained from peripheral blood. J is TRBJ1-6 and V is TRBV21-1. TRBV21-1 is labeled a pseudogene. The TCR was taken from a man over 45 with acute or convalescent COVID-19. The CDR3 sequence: CASSLADSPLHF. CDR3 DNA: TGTGCCAGCAGCCTCGCGGATTCACCCCTCCACTTT.